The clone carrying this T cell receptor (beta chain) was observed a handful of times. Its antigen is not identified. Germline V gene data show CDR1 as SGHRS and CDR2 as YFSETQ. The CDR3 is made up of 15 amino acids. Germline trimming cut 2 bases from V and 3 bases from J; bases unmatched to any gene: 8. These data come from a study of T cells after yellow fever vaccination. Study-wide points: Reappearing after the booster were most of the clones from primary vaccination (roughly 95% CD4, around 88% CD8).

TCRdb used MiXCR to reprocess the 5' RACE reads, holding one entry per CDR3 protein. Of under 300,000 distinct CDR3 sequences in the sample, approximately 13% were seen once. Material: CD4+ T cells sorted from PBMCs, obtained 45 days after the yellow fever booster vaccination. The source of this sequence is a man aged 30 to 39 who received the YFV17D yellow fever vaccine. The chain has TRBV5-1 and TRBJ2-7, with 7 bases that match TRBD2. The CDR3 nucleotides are TGCGCCAGCAGCTTAGGTATCCAGCGGGGCTACGAGCAGTACTTC. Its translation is CASSLGIQRGYEQYF. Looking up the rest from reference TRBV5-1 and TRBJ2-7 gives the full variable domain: KAGVTQTPRYLIKTRGQQVTLSCSPISGHRSVSWYQQTPGQGLQFLFEYFSETQRNKGNFPGRFSGRQFSNSRSEMNVSTLELGDSALYLCASSLGIQRGYEQYFGPGTRLTVT.